The 18 T cell receptor beta chains given below trace back to one sample, sequenced in a study of cytomegalovirus exposure and HLA in healthy donors. Profiled with immunoSEQ multiplex PCR; TCRdb holds only in-frame clones, not every one. The profile shows about 220,000 clones, about 93% of them singletons. Sample: PBMCs. Source of these receptors: a woman under 30 in good health and CMV-seronegative.

For the CDR3, the DNA is TGTGCCAGCAGTCAAGACAGGATTTATGGCTACACCTTC. Translating it yields CASSQDRIYGYTF. The J gene is TRBJ1-2, the V gene TRBV6-6; D possibly corresponds to TRBD1 (6 bases). V lost 5 bases and J 5 bases, leaving 12 bases between the germline ends. This CDR3 is built from 13 residues. The germline CDR1 and CDR2 sequences are MNHNY and SVGAGI (reference sequence).

The rearrangement uses TRBV5-1 and TRBJ2-3; perhaps TRBD2 as D (5 bases). Between the trimmed V and J ends, which lost 2 bases and 0 bases, there was a span of 13 bases. The CDR3 consists of 16 residues. CDR1 is SGHRS and CDR2 is YFSETQ in the germline V gene. The CDR3 here is CASSFIGGRSTDTQYF. CDR3 nucleotide sequence: TGCGCCAGCAGCTTTATTGGCGGGCGCAGCACAGATACGCAGTATTTT.

The chain links TRBV6-1 to TRBJ2-1; 8 bases match TRBD1. This CDR3 is built from 18 residues. V dropped 4 bases and J dropped 0; count of bases not matched to a gene: 11. Germline CDR1 and CDR2: MNHNS and SASEGT. The CDR3 DNA reads as TGTGCCAGCAGTGGGACACTCAGGGGGCGGCTCTCCTACAATGAGCAGTTCTTC. It codes for CASSGTLRGRLSYNEQFF.

To note about this clone: Distinct nucleotide sequences in the sample also encode this CDR3. The chain combines TRBV15 with TRBJ2-7; TRBD2 matches 7 bases. The CDR3 runs 15 residues. J gave up 1 base and V 0 bases, and 3 bases lay outside the gene matches. Germline V gene data show CDR1 as LNHNV and CDR2 as YYDKDF (reference sequence). CDR3 sequence reads: CATSREAGGSYEQYF. CDR3 nucleotide sequence: TGTGCCACCAGCAGAGAGGCCGGGGGGTCCTACGAGCAGTACTTC.

The chain is built from TRBV28 and TRBJ2-7; 8 bases line up with TRBD1. The CDR3 extends over 16 amino acids. CDR1 MDHEN and CDR2 SYDVKM come from the germline V gene. V gave up 6 bases and J gave up 0 bases; unmatched junction bases: 10. CDR3 sequence reads: CASRQGTGFTSYEQYF. The CDR3 DNA is TGTGCCAGCAGGCAAGGGACAGGATTTACCTCCTACGAGCAGTACTTC.

The V gene is TRBV19, the J gene TRBJ1-4; TRBD1 matches at 8 bases. V dropped 5 bases and J dropped 7; count of bases not matched to a gene: 3. Germline V gene lookup returns CDR1 LNHDA and CDR2 SQIVND (reference sequence). The CDR3 is 13 residues long. In DNA form, the CDR3 reads TGTGCCAGTAGTCCAGACAGGGGTGAAAAACTGTTTTTT. Translating it yields CASSPDRGEKLFF.

The rearrangement joins TRBV7-2 to TRBJ1-1; tentative D call: TRBD1 (5 bases). Deletions cut 2 bases from V and 6 bases from J, with 16 bases between. The CDR3 loop spans 15 amino acids. Germline loops: CDR1 SGHTA, CDR2 FQGNSA. The CDR3 DNA follows: TGTGCCAGCAGCTTAATCGGCCAGGGTTTCGCTGAAGCTTTCTTT. Encoded protein: CASSLIGQGFAEAFF.

The chain is built from TRBV19 and TRBJ2-7; D unresolved. The germline V gene has CDR1 LNHDA and CDR2 SQIVND (reference sequence). V was pared by 5 bases and J by 12 bases, with 14 bases between. This CDR3 spans 11 amino acids. CDR3 DNA: TGTGCCAGTAGTGCAGGCCCTCTGGCGTACTTC. Protein sequence: CASSAGPLAYF.

CDR3 nucleotides: TGCAGCGCCAGGGGGGACAGGGGGCTCCTGAGAGACAATGAGCAGTTCTTC. It encodes CSARGDRGLLRDNEQFF. This chain links TRBV29-1 with TRBJ2-1; TRBD1 matches at 12 bases. CDR1 is SQVTM, CDR2 ANQGSEA, per germline. V was pared by 7 bases and J by 5 bases, with 15 bases of the junction left unmatched. The CDR3 consists of 17 residues.

In nucleotides, the CDR3 is TGTGCCAGCAGCCTGACGACAGGAAAGTCCTATAATTCACCCCTCCACTTT. It encodes CASSLTTGKSYNSPLHF. The J gene is TRBJ1-6, the V gene TRBV5-6; maybe TRBD1 (6 bases). Germline CDR1 reads SGHDT; CDR2 reads YYEEEE. Trimming pared 4 bases from V and 1 base from J, leaving 15 bases between. The length of the CDR3 is 17 residues.

The chain combines TRBV27 with TRBJ2-2; 11 nucleotides agree with TRBD1. V was pared by 4 bases and J by 7 bases, with 8 bases of the junction left unmatched. CDR3 length equals 16 residues. Germline assignment: CDR1 MNHEY and CDR2 SMNVEV (reference sequence). CDR3 DNA: TGTGCCAGCAGTTACTGGACAGGGGGCATGGTCGGGGAGCTGTTTTTT. This encodes CASSYWTGGMVGELFF.

This clone was counted between two and nine times. The genes are TRBV7-6 and TRBJ2-3, with TRBD2 identical over 7 bases. Germline values: CDR1 SGHVS, CDR2 FNYEAQ. V lost 1 base, J lost 6 bases, and 4 bases stayed unmatched. The CDR3 loop spans 14 amino acids. The CDR3 DNA is TGTGCCAGCAGCTTAGAGCCGGGAGGCGATACGCAGTATTTT. This translates into CASSLEPGGDTQYF.

The rearrangement uses TRBV6-1 and TRBJ1-4; unclear D gene. Looked up from germline, CDR1 is MNHNS and CDR2 is SASEGT. The CDR3 consists of 11 residues. The V end was cut by 10 bases, the J end by 8 bases, with 11 bases between. The CDR3 here is CATRPGEKLFF. As DNA, the CDR3 is TGTGCCACCAGGCCGGGAGAAAAACTGTTTTTT.

This clone has more than one count but fewer than ten. The CDR3 loop reads CATRSISGRNTIYF. In nucleotides, the CDR3 is TGTGCCACCCGATCTATCAGCGGGAGAAACACCATATATTTT. The chain is built from TRBV7-8 and TRBJ1-3; no firm D call. There are 14 residues in the CDR3. The germline V gene has CDR1 SGHVS and CDR2 FQNEAQ. V lost 10 bases and J 5 bases, leaving 18 bases between the germline ends.

This clone occurred a few times. V and J are TRBV7-8 and TRBJ2-5; possibly TRBD2 for D (6 bases). Germline lookup yields CDR1 SGHVS and CDR2 FQNEAQ. The CDR3 extends over 16 amino acids. Deletions cut 1 base from V and 2 bases from J, with 14 bases between. Here the CDR3 reads CASSLVRASVQETQYF. The CDR3 DNA follows: TGTGCCAGCAGCTTAGTACGGGCTAGCGTGCAAGAGACCCAGTACTTC.

This clone was observed a single time. DNA of the CDR3: TGTGCCAGCAGTGAAGGGGAAGCCACAGATACGCAGTATTTT. Translating it yields CASSEGEATDTQYF. The chain couples TRBV6-4 to TRBJ2-3, with a possible D match to TRBD1 (5 bases). V was cut by 3 bases and J by 2 bases, with 9 bases left in between. Per germline, CDR1 MRHNA and CDR2 SNTAGT. The CDR3 covers 14 residues.

The chain employs TRBV28 and TRBJ2-7, with 8 bases that match TRBD1. Germline loops: CDR1 MDHEN, CDR2 SYDVKM. V shed 1 base, J shed 5 bases, and the junction held 10 bases outside the gene matches. The CDR3 length is 16 residues. CDR3 sequence (DNA): TGTGCCAGCAGTTTATCCGAGGCAGGGGGCAACCACGAGCAGTACTTC. It specifies CASSLSEAGGNHEQYF.

The V gene is TRBV5-1, the J gene TRBJ1-3, with D perhaps matching TRBD1 (6 bases). CDR3 length: 13 amino acids. Trimming took off 8 bases at V and 7 bases at J, with 16 bases between the two ends. Germline CDR1 is SGHRS and CDR2 is YFSETQ. DNA of the CDR3: TGCGCCAGTAGGACAGAACTAGGGAACACCATATATTTT. Translating it yields CASRTELGNTIYF.